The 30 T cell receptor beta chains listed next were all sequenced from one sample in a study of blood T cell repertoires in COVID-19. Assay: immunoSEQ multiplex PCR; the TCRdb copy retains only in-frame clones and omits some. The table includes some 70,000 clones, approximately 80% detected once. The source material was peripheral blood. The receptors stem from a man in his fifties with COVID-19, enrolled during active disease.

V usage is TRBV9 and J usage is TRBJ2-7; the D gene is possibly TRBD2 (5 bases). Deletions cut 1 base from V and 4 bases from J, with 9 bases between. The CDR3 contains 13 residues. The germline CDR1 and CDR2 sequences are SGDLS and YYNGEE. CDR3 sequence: CASSVNGNYEQYF. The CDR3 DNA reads TGTGCCAGCAGCGTAAACGGGAATTACGAGCAGTACTTC.

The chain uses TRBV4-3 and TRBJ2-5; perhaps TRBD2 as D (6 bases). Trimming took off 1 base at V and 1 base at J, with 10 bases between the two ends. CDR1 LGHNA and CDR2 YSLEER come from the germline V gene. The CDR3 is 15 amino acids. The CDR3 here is CASSQGAGGQETQYF. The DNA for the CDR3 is TGCGCCAGCAGCCAAGGGGCCGGGGGCCAAGAGACCCAGTACTTC.

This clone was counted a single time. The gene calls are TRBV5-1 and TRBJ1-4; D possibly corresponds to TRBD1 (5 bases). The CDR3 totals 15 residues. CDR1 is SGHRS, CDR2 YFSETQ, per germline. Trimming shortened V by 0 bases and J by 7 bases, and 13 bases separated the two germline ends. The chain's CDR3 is CASSLGAGSTEKLFF. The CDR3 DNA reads TGCGCCAGCAGCTTGGGTGCAGGGTCGACTGAAAAACTGTTTTTT.

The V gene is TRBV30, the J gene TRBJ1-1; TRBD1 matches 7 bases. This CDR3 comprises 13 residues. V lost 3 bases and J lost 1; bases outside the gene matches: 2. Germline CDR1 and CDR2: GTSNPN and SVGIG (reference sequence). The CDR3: CAWRDRANTEAFF. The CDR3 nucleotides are TGTGCCTGGAGAGACAGGGCGAACACTGAAGCTTTCTTT.

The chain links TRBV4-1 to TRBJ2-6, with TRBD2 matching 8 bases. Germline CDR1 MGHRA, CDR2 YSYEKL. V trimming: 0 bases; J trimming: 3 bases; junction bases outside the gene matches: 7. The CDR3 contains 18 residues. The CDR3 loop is CASSQDGGGRRGANVLTF. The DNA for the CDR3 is TGCGCCAGCAGCCAAGACGGCGGGGGGCGGCGTGGGGCCAACGTCCTGACTTTC.

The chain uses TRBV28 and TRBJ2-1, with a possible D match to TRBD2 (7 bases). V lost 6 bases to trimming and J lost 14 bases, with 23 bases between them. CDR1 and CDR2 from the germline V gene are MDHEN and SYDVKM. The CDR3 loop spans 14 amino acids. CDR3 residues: CASSPGGPSPLEFF. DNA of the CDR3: TGTGCCAGCAGCCCCGGGGGGCCTAGCCCCCTTGAGTTCTTC.

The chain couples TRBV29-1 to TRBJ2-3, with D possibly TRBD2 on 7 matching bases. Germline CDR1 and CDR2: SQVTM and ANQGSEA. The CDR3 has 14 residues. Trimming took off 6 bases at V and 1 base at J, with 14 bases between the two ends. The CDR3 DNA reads TGCAGCGTGGGGAGGGGGACGGGCACAGATACGCAGTATTTT. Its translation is CSVGRGTGTDTQYF.

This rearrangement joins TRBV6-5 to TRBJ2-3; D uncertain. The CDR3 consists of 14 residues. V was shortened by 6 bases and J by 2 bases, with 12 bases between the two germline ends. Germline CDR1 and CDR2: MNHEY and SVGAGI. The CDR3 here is CASRRNSFTDTQYF. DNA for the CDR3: TGTGCCAGCAGGAGAAACAGCTTCACAGATACGCAGTATTTT.

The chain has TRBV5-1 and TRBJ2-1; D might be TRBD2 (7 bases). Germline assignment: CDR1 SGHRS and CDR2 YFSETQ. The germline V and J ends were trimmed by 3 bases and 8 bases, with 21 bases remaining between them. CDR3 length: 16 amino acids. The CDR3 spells CASSSQGAGAGHEQFF. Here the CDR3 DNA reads TGCGCCAGCAGCTCCCAAGGGGCGGGGGCCGGGCATGAGCAGTTCTTC.

The CDR3 DNA reads as TGCGCCAGCAGCCAGGGGCTGCTAGCGGGAGGTAATGAGCAGTTCTTC. Translated, it gives CASSQGLLAGGNEQFF. The chain is built from TRBV4-1 and TRBJ2-1, with 11 bases matching TRBD2. This CDR3 has 16 residues. The junction had 8 bases not matched to a gene; V was cut back by 3 bases and J by 7 bases. Germline assignment: CDR1 MGHRA and CDR2 YSYEKL.

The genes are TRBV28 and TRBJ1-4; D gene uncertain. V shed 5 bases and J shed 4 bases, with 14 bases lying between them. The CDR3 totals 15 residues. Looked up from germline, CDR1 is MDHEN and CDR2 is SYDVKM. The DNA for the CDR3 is TGTGCCAGCAGTCCCCGGATAGGCGGTAATGAAAAACTGTTTTTT. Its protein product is CASSPRIGGNEKLFF.

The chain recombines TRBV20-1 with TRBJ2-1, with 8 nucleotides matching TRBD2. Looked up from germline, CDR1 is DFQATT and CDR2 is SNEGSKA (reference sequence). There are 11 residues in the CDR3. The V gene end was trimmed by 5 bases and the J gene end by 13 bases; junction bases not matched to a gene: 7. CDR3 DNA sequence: TGCAGTGCTGGTAGCGGGATTTCCCAGTTCTTC. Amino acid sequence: CSAGSGISQFF.

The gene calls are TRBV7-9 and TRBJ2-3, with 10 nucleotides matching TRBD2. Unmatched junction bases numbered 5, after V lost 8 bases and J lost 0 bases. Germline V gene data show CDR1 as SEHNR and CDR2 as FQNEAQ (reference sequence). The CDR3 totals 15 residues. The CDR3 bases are TGTGCCAGCGGGGAGCGGGAGGGTAGCACAGATACGCAGTATTTT. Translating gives CASGEREGSTDTQYF. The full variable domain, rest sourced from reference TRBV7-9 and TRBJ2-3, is DTGVSQNPRHKITKRGQNVTFRCDPISEHNRLYWYRQTLGQGPEFLTYFQNEAQLEKSRLLSDRFSAERPKGSFSTLEIQRTEQGDSAMYLCASGEREGSTDTQYFGPGTRLTVL.

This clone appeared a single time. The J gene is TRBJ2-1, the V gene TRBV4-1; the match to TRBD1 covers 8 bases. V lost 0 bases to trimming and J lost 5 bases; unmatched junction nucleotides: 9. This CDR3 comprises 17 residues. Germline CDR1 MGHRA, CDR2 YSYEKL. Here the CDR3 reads CASSQDHQGAQDNEQFF. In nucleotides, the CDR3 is TGCGCCAGCAGCCAAGATCACCAGGGGGCGCAAGACAATGAGCAGTTCTTC.

CDR3 bases: TGTGCCACCAGTGATAGCAGCACCAGGGCCCAGCATTTT. It is translated as CATSDSSTRAQHF. The chain couples TRBV24-1 to TRBJ1-5; D might be TRBD1 (5 bases). This CDR3 comprises 13 residues. V lost 3 bases, J lost 11 bases, and 13 bases lay in between. Germline CDR1 KGHDR, CDR2 SFDVKD.

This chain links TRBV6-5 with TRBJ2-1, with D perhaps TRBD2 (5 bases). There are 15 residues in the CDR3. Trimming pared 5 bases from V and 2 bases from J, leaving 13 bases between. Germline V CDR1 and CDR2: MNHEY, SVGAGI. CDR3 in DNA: TGTGCCAGCAGTCCAACCGAGGGTCCCTACAATGAGCAGTTCTTC. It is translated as CASSPTEGPYNEQFF.

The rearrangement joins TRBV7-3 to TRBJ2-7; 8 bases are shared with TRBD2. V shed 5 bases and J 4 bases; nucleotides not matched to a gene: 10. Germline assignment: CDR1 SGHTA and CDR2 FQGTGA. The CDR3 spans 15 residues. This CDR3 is CASSRDGGGRYEQYF. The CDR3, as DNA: TGTGCCAGCAGCCGAGACGGAGGCGGGAGGTACGAGCAGTACTTC.

The CDR3 protein is CASSPTTATSSYEQYF. The CDR3 bases are TGTGCCAGCAGTCCGACAACAGCCACCAGCTCCTACGAGCAGTACTTC. The rearrangement joins TRBV27 to TRBJ2-7; D gene uncertain. CDR1 is MNHEY, CDR2 SMNVEV, per germline (reference sequence). The CDR3 totals 16 residues. V lost 5 bases to trimming and J lost 0 bases, with 17 bases between them.

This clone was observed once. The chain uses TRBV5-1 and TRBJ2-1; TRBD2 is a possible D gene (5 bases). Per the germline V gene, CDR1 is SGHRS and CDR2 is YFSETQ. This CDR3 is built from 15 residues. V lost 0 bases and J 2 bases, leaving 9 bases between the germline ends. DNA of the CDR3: TGCGCCAGCAGCTTGGAGGGAGTCCCCTACAATGAGCAGTTCTTC. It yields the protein CASSLEGVPYNEQFF.

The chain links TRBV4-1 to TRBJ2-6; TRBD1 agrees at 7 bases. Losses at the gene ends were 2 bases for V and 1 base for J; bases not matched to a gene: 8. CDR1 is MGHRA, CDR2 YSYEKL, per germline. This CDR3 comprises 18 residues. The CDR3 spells CASSQRTGHPSGANVLTF. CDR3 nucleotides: TGCGCCAGCAGCCAACGGACAGGCCACCCTTCTGGGGCCAACGTCCTGACTTTC.

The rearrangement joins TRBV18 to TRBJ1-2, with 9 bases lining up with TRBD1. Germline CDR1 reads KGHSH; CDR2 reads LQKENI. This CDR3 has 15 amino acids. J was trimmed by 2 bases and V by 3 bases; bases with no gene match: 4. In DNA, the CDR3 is TGTGCCAGCTCACCCCGGACAGGGGCCAACTATGGCTACACCTTC. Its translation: CASSPRTGANYGYTF. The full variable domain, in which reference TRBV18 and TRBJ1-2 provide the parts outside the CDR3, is NAGVMQNPRHLVRRRGQEARLRCSPMKGHSHVYWYRQLPEEGLKFMVYLQKENIIDESGMPKERFSAEFPKEGPSILRIQQVVRGDSAAYFCASSPRTGANYGYTFGSGTRLTVV.

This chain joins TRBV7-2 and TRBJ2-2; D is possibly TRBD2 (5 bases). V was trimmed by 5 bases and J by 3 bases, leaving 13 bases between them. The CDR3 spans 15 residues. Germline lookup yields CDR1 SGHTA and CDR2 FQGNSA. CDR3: CASSPKRTDTGELFF. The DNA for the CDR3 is TGTGCCAGCAGCCCCAAACGGACTGACACCGGGGAGCTGTTTTTT. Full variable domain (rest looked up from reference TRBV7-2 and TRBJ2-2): GAGVSQSPSNKVTEKGKDVELRCDPISGHTALYWYRQSLGQGLEFLIYFQGNSAPDKSGLPSDRFSAERTGGSVSTLTIQRTQQEDSAVYLCASSPKRTDTGELFFGEGSRLTVL.

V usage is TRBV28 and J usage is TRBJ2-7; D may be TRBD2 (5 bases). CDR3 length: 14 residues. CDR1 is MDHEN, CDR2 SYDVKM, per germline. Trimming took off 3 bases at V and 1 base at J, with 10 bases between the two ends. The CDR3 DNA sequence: TGTGCCAGCAGTTTTCGGACGGGGTCCTACGAGCAGTACTTC. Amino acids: CASSFRTGSYEQYF.

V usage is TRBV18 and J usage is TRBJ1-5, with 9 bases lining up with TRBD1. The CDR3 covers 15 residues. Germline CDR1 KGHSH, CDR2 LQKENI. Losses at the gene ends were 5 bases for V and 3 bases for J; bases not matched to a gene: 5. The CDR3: CASSKQGATNQPQHF. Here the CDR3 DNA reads TGTGCCAGCTCAAAACAGGGGGCTACCAATCAGCCCCAGCATTTT.

The chain's CDR3 is CASSLFPTANYGYTF. The DNA for the CDR3 is TGTGCCAGCAGTCTCTTTCCGACAGCTAACTATGGCTACACCTTC. This sequence joins TRBV28 and TRBJ1-2; D possibly corresponds to TRBD1 (5 bases). The CDR3 sequence is 15 residues long. Germline V gives CDR1 MDHEN, CDR2 SYDVKM. V shed 5 bases and J shed 0 bases, with 13 bases lying between them.

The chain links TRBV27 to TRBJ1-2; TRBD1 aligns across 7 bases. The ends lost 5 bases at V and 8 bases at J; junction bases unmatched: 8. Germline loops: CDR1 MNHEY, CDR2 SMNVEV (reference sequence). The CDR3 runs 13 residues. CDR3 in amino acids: CASSPDRDRGYTF. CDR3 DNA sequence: TGTGCCAGCAGTCCCGACAGGGATCGAGGCTACACCTTC.

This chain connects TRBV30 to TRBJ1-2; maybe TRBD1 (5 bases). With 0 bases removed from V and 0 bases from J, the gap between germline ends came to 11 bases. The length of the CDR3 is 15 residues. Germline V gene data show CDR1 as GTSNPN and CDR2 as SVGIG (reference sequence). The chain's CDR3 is CAWSVGRVANYGYTF. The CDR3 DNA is TGTGCCTGGAGTGTGGGCAGGGTTGCTAACTATGGCTACACCTTC.

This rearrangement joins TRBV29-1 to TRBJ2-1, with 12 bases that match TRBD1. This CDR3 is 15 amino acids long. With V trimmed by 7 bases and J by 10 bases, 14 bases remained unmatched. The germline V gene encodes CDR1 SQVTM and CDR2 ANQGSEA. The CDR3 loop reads CSAEGGTGGSREQFF. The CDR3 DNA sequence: TGCAGCGCCGAGGGAGGGACAGGGGGCAGTAGGGAGCAGTTCTTC.

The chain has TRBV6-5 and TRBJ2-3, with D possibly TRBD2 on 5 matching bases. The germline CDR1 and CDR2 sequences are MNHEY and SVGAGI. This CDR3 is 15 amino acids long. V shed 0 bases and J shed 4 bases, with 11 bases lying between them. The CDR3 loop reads CASSYSTGSPDTQYF. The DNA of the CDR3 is TGTGCCAGCAGTTACTCGACTGGGAGCCCAGATACGCAGTATTTT.

This CDR3 is CASSRDQYF. The DNA for the CDR3 is TGTGCCAGCTCCCGCGACCAGTACTTC. This chain links TRBV27 with TRBJ2-5, with D unresolved. Germline lookup yields CDR1 MNHEY and CDR2 SMNVEV (reference sequence). V dropped 8 bases and J dropped 10 bases, with 8 bases sitting between them. The CDR3 extends over 9 amino acids.